This T cell receptor (beta chain) appears in the sequencing data of a study of blood T cell repertoires in COVID-19. Study context: Collection of acute and convalescent COVID-19 samples took place in the United States, Italy and Spain.

The CDR3 has 11 amino acids. CDR1 is MNHNY, CDR2 SVGAGI, per germline (reference sequence). V was pared by 5 bases and J by 10 bases, with 9 bases between. This clone was found once. In the authors' workflow: Reference gene primer amplification gave nucleated cell count estimates. The repertoire was sequenced with immunoSEQ multiplex PCR; TCRdb's copy has only in-frame clones and lacks some. V and J calls and clone size are those listed in that table; D and trimming were worked out from the DNA. The sample has about 62,000 clones; roughly four fifths are singletons. This clonotype originated in a man aged 55 to 70 with acute or convalescent COVID-19. Material: peripheral blood. The genes are TRBV6-6 and TRBJ2-1; D remains ambiguous. The CDR3 bases are TGTGCCAGCAGTAGTACGCGGGAGCAGTTCTTC. Protein: CASSSTREQFF.